This T cell receptor (beta chain) appears in the sequencing data of a study of cytomegalovirus exposure and HLA in healthy donors (dated 2017 in TCRdb). Broadly, across the study: An earlier analysis of roughly 570 of the donors reported approximately 260 Gb of sequence data and around 110 million unique TCR beta sequences obtained from about 170 million T cells. All discovery cohort repertoires had been generated on a single sequencing platform. The study profiled the T cell repertoires of about 640 subjects by immunosequencing and related them to cytomegalovirus serostatus. Rather than drawing on any new phenotypic data, the later analysis identified candidate immune exposures from TCR beta sequences and the way those sequences occurred across donors. A later genetic analysis used genome-wide SNP genotypes for about 65% of the roughly 700 donors, treating that subset as a discovery cohort. The number of donors typed differed by locus, with about 629-630 for A, B, C, DRB1 and DQB1, around 500 for DQA1, 600 to 610 for DPA1, and approximately 470 for DPB1. Donor age, sex, ethnicity and CMV serostatus were collected together with the repertoire data. Because of strong linkage in the cohort, 5 or 6 DR-DQ haplotypes were treated as single units for association and clustering. In addition to the first cohort of 666 subjects, a separate validation cohort of about 120 different subjects was used. Around 330 gigabases of sequencing data and 75 million to 85 million unique TCR sequences made up an early release that covered under 750 HLA-typed donors. The study aimed to test whether cataloging public T cell receptors could reveal signatures of past pathogen exposure. To decide whether each TCR beta V gene segment behaved as functional or pseudogenic, an earlier analysis of nearly 600 of the donors relied on high-throughput TCR beta sequencing. In a later analysis, previously published TCR beta repertoires from several hundred donors were re-analyzed and high-resolution HLA genotyping was added so that TCR occurrence patterns could be studied. High-throughput TCR immunosequencing, statistical association of individual TCRs with disease status, and machine learning were combined to predict cytomegalovirus infection status. Among the roughly 380 genotyped donors, around 79% belonged to the genetic ancestry cluster associated with self-reported Caucasian donors. On average, 235,054 unique TCR beta nucleotide sequences were sequenced per donor among roughly 430 genotyped donors of the cohort, with around 19% of those sequences being non-productive. Class I and class II HLA loci were covered by the typing at four-digit resolution.

Overall results and qualifications from the work: The study gave a list of some 150 TCR beta chains associated with cytomegalovirus. In vitro tests confirmed that a few of the cytomegalovirus-associated TCR beta chains recognize cytomegalovirus antigens. Because counts were too low, around 18 rarely observed V segments, including chromosome 9 orphons, were left out of the earlier analysis of over 550 of the donors. According to a later genetic analysis, donors in an Asian-associated ancestry cluster had fewer N-insertions in productive TCRs than the approximately 710-donor mean. In an earlier analysis of 587 of the donors, most TCR beta V segments appeared in productive rearrangements about 87% or about 30% of the time, broadly matching IMGT annotations. Strong co-occurrence of HLA alleles, especially DR and DQ, made assigning TCR associations to individual alleles difficult. Presence/absence analyses assumed roughly uniform sequencing depth across donors, an assumption that may not hold. Correlated functional status among segregating V segments might reflect linkage disequilibrium, but an unknown experimental factor could not be ruled out. A later analysis associated 16,951 TCR beta sequences with specific HLA alleles at a false discovery rate of 0.05. A later analysis reported that several top co-occurrence clusters appeared linked to parvovirus B19, influenza, CMV and Epstein-Barr virus. A further reported finding was that TCR beta sequences accurately predicted the HLA-A and HLA-B alleles for most subjects in the first cohort. In a later analysis, most CMV-associated TCR beta chains were found to appear HLA-restricted, with HLA associations seemingly driven largely by CMV exposure. V-gene and J-gene trimming of TCR beta chains was associated with a missense DCLRE1C variant in a later genetic analysis, and the association was replicated in an independent cohort. The authors suggested that the approach could potentially be extended to other disease states and immunological phenotypes. The classifier was reported to diagnose cytomegalovirus status with high specificity and sensitivity in both the original cohort and the validation cohort. According to a later analysis, TCR association rates differed among HLA loci, with DRB1 alleles showing the most associated TCRs and HLA-C alleles showing the fewest. A group of highly shared sequence variants was considered likely to be a technical artifact of the sequencing pipeline. While some public TCRs were present in many individuals, most TCR sequences turned up only very rarely across donors. Because HLA typing was missing for some donors at each locus, association tests included only the typed subset. The cohort was sequenced for TCR beta chains only, and without alpha or paired-chain data the features that could be detected were limited. In a later analysis, HLA-associated TCR beta chains were found to be more clonally expanded and to have lower generation probabilities than equally common non-associated chains. The only immune exposure information available for the cohort was CMV serostatus.

Library preparation employed the immunoSEQ multiplex PCR assay. For the multiplex PCR, a mixture combining 60 forward primers for TCR Vbeta segments and 13 reverse primers for TCR Jbeta segments was used. The CDR3 region of rearranged TCR beta genes was amplified from genomic DNA by a multiplex PCR assay. On the Illumina HiSeq System, the amplified TCR beta libraries were sequenced as 87-base-pair reads. The paper's processing steps were these. A later analysis tallied 70 million to 100 million unique TCR beta chains across the 700 or so repertoires, and some 12 million of those chains were shared by two or more donors. Raw reads were error-corrected and collapsed into unique sequences with a nearest-neighbor algorithm that merged closely related sequences to remove PCR and sequencing errors. Alignment of CDR3 sequences to IMGT reference sequences was used to assign V, D and J gene segments. For a sequence to be retained, at least a six-nucleotide match to both a V gene segment and a J gene segment was required. A rearrangement was called productive if the CDR3 had no stop codons and remained in frame with V and J, and every other rearrangement was called non-productive. CDR3 was defined according to IMGT convention as the region running from the second conserved V-encoded cysteine to the conserved J-encoded phenylalanine. In an earlier analysis of approximately 590 of the donors, sequences lacking an unambiguous match to a single V gene segment were excluded. An earlier analysis of a few hundred of the donors called V segments functional above 56.7% productive rearrangements and segregating when the between-donor standard deviation exceeded 5%. A statistical classification framework was developed to diagnose cytomegalovirus status using the catalog of TCR beta chain sequences. V and J gene assignment, in a later analysis, came from comparing TCR nucleotide sequences with IMGT/GENE-DB human TR gene sequences. Using the TCRdist pipeline, a later analysis assigned CDR3 sequences along with most-parsimonious VDJ recombination scenarios. In a later analysis, every TCR beta chain was defined by the combination of its CDR3 amino acid sequence and its V-gene family, and reads without a unique V-gene family were dropped. As a way to deal with suspected cross-contamination and a sequencing artifact, a later analysis dropped over 550 nucleotide sequences that were highly shared and had low generation probability. In a later analysis, a clonal expansion index was calculated for each public chain from normalized within-repertoire ranks of inferred template counts. A later analysis computed generation probabilities with a VDJ recombination model fitted to out-of-frame rearrangements, and checked the results against IGoR. Hypergeometric tests were used in a later analysis to score TCR-TCR, TCR-HLA and TCR-CMV co-occurrence, with a repertoire-size bias correction applied to the TCR pairs. To estimate false discovery rates, a later analysis permuted the HLA or CMV assignments 20 times. In a later analysis, co-occurring TCRs were grouped using DBSCAN, and TCRdist sequence similarity was added for clustering within HLA-allele-positive subsets. Repertoires with fewer than 30,000 or more than 120,000 public chains, plus five repertoires with anomalous nucleotide sharing, were excluded from co-occurrence clustering. This is the immuneACCESS table as TCRdb keeps it, with only in-frame sequences that have V and J called. A part of the clones is gone; compared with another copy, unresolved V genes explain less than half, and the rest is unexplained. The V and J calls and clone size come from that table; D and trimming were worked out from the DNA. Counted in this sample were more than 110,000 clones; 55% to 80% of them appeared once. Roughly 1.3% of the sample is in the top ten clones.

The cohort consisted of fewer than 700 healthy bone marrow donors. Cohort members were all nominally healthy when sampled, although unrecorded immune exposures were likely present. The donor tested CMV seronegative and was one of the 352 seronegative cohort members. A peripheral blood sample was collected from each donor, and TCR beta sequencing was performed on peripheral blood mononuclear cells. Genomic DNA was extracted from the blood cell samples with the Qiagen DNeasy Blood Extraction Kit. About this clone itself: The antigen this receptor binds is unknown. The record has no base qualities; no much larger clone is one base away.

This TCR was recovered from a woman aged 40 to 55 in good health and CMV-seronegative. Sequenced: PBMCs.

The CDR3 is CASSLGLGRVEYGYTF. The base sequence is TGTGCCAGCAGTTTAGGGTTGGGCAGGGTCGAATATGGCTACACCTTC. This chain is built from TRBV28 and TRBJ1-2; TRBD1 is perhaps the D gene, given 5 matching bases. The germline V gene provides CDR1 MDHEN and CDR2 SYDVKM. Between the V and J ends, shortened by 2 bases and 5 bases respectively, the junction contains 18 bases. There are 16 amino acids in the CDR3, from cysteine to phenylalanine inclusive. CDR3 DNA only is kept here, 48 bases in frame from base 1.